A single sample gave rise to the 21 T cell receptor beta chains below, sequenced in a study of T-cell reconstitution after alpha-beta-depleted transplantation in children (dated by TCRdb to between 2015 and 2016). The treatment or condition label, as the study defines it: allogeneic hematopoietic cell transplantation with graft depleted of TCRalphabeta T cells and CD19 B cells. Library preparation was by PCR. Sequencing was carried out with an Illumina HiSeq 2500. TCR libraries were prepared with molecular barcoding, using unique molecular identifiers to normalize TCRbeta repertoire quantification. TCRdb ran its own pipeline on the public reads, namely fastp trimming at Q25 and MiXCR clone calling, and kept in-frame beta chains. Here each entry gathers all rows of one CDR3 protein and keeps the most common genes and DNA. This sample holds almost 500,000 distinct CDR3 sequences; 10% to 13% were observed only once. Clones ranked in the top ten supply just over 2% of the sample.

This sample comprised PBMCs, obtained before TCRalphabeta/CD19-depleted stem cell transplant. These receptors were taken from a child younger than 10 with inherited bone marrow failure, due to receive a stem cell transplant.

In this sample, this clonotype turned up many times. The chain joins TRBV9 to TRBJ1-5; D gene uncertain. Trimming removed 0 bases at V and 1 base at J, with 8 bases between. CDR1 and CDR2 (germline): SGDLS, YYNGEE. The CDR3 loop spans 15 amino acids. DNA of the CDR3: TGTGCCAGCAGCGTAGGGGAATGGAGCAATCAGCCCCAGCATTTT. It yields the protein CASSVGEWSNQPQHF. Filled out from reference TRBV9 and TRBJ1-5, the complete variable domain reads DSGVTQTPKHLITATGQRVTLRCSPRSGDLSVYWYQQSLDQGLQFLIQYYNGEERAKGNILERFSAQQFPDLHSELNLSSLELGDSALYFCASSVGEWSNQPQHFGDGTRLSIL.

This clonotype has at least ten counts. This chain joins TRBV27 and TRBJ2-1; D remains ambiguous. Trimming took 3 bases from V and 7 from J, leaving 7 bases between them. The germline V gene has CDR1 MNHEY and CDR2 SMNVEV (reference sequence). This CDR3 is 12 amino acids long. The CDR3 coding sequence is TGTGCCAGCAGTTTTCCTGGGAATGAGCAGTTCTTC. Translated: CASSFPGNEQFF.

The rearrangement joins TRBV28 to TRBJ2-1; TRBD2 aligns across 14 bases. J was trimmed by 3 bases and V by 5 bases; bases with no gene match: 3. Germline V gives CDR1 MDHEN, CDR2 SYDVKM. This CDR3 comprises 16 residues. The CDR3: CASSRLAGGFYNEQFF. In nucleotides, the CDR3 is TGTGCCAGCAGTCGACTAGCGGGAGGGTTCTACAATGAGCAGTTCTTC.

This clonotype appeared many times. The chain uses TRBV12-3 or TRBV12-4 and TRBJ2-2; D is uncertain. CDR3 length: 14 amino acids. Trimming left V 5 bases short and J 4 bases short, with 11 bases between. In nucleotides, the CDR3 is TGTGCCAGCAGTGCATATCTTGTCACCGGGGAGCTGTTTTTT. Encoded protein: CASSAYLVTGELFF.

This clonotype turned up a few times. This rearrangement joins TRBV7-2 to TRBJ2-5; a possible D gene is TRBD1 (6 bases). The CDR3 is made up of 16 amino acids. Deletions cut 3 bases from V and 0 bases from J, with 14 bases between. Germline V lookup: CDR1 SGHTA, CDR2 FQGNSA. DNA of the CDR3: TGTGCCAGCAGCTTCTTCCAGGGGTCGTACCAAGAGACCCAGTACTTC. Amino acids: CASSFFQGSYQETQYF.

This clonotype was counted at least ten times. The chain is built from TRBV7-9 and TRBJ2-7; 7 positions agree with TRBD2. V lost 3 bases and J lost 7; bases outside the gene matches: 9. This CDR3 comprises 14 residues. The V gene's germline CDR1 is SEHNR and CDR2 FQNEAQ (reference sequence). CDR3 DNA sequence: TGTGCCAGCAGCTTCCCAGGACTAGTGAGTGAGCAGTACTTC. It is translated as CASSFPGLVSEQYF.

This clonotype was seen repeatedly, ten times or more. The chain carries TRBV6-2 or TRBV6-3 and TRBJ2-1; the D call may be TRBD1 or TRBD2 (5 bases each). The CDR3 runs to 15 residues. V was clipped by 6 bases and J by 0 bases, with 12 bases between them. Germline V CDR1 and CDR2: MNHEY, SVGEGT. The CDR3 bases are TGTGCCAGCAGCCAGGGACCCCTCTCCTACAATGAGCAGTTCTTC. Translation gives CASSQGPLSYNEQFF.

With regard to this clonotype: One end of the junction fails to match germline, which may point to a read error. This sequence joins TRBV5-6 and TRBJ2-7; D not resolved. Germline-derived CDR1 and CDR2 are SGHDT and YYEEEE. The CDR3 runs to 15 residues. The CDR3 sequence is CASSLGAGPRNEPYF. The CDR3 region has the DNA TGTGCCAGCAGCTTGGGGGCCGGGCCGCGCAACGAGCCGTACTTC.

This clonotype was recorded many times. The chain joins TRBV20-1 to TRBJ2-3; D is unresolved. Looked up from germline, CDR1 is DFQATT and CDR2 is SNEGSKA (reference sequence). The CDR3 contains 16 residues. V lost 3 bases and J lost 2, with 18 bases in between. The CDR3 DNA sequence: TGCAGTGCTAGGCCCTTCAAGCTCCTCAACACAGATACGCAGTATTTT. As protein: CSARPFKLLNTDTQYF.

This clonotype was seen a handful of times. The chain combines TRBV19 with TRBJ2-1; 8 bases fit TRBD2. This CDR3 is 17 amino acids long. The germline V gene encodes CDR1 LNHDA and CDR2 SQIVND (reference sequence). V was pared by 5 bases and J by 6 bases, with 15 bases of the junction left unmatched. The CDR3 region has the DNA TGTGCCAGTAGTCCAACCCTCGGGAGGGCCCCATCCAATGAGCAGTTCTTC. Protein product: CASSPTLGRAPSNEQFF.

This clonotype was counted ten times or more. V and J are TRBV5-6 and TRBJ2-1, with 11 bases lining up with TRBD2. The CDR3 consists of 17 residues. The germline gives CDR1 SGHDT, CDR2 YYEEEE. Losses at the gene ends were 2 bases for V and 7 bases for J; bases not matched to a gene: 11. The DNA for the CDR3 is TGTGCCAGCAGCTTAGTTAGCGGGAGGGCCCAGGAGAATGAGCAGTTCTTC. As protein: CASSLVSGRAQENEQFF.

This clonotype was recorded many times. V and J are TRBV12-3 or TRBV12-4 and TRBJ1-2; 7 positions agree with TRBD1. Losses at the gene ends were 6 bases for V and 4 bases for J; bases not matched to a gene: 2. This CDR3 has 12 residues. The CDR3 bases are TGTGCCAGCAGACAGGGGAGCTATGGCTACACCTTC. Protein product: CASRQGSYGYTF.

This clonotype was observed many times. The chain joins TRBV29-1 to TRBJ2-3; D might be TRBD2 (5 bases). Deletions cut 1 base from V and 2 bases from J, with 13 bases between. Germline CDR1 is SQVTM and CDR2 is ANQGSEA. CDR3 length: 15 residues. As DNA, the CDR3 is TGCAGCGTTGAAGGGCTAGCATTTTCCACAGATACGCAGTATTTT. It translates to CSVEGLAFSTDTQYF.

The table lists this clonotype with a few counts. The rearrangement joins TRBV20-1 to TRBJ2-3; D is possibly TRBD2 (7 bases). The CDR3 runs to 20 residues. Germline V gene sequence: CDR1 DFQATT, CDR2 SNEGSKA (reference sequence). V lost 0 bases and J lost 6, with 31 bases in between. The chain's CDR3 is CSARDNGRGRGVWGMDTQYF. The CDR3 DNA follows: TGCAGTGCTAGAGATAATGGAAGGGGGAGGGGGGTGTGGGGGATGGATACGCAGTATTTT.

This clonotype was recorded at least ten times. The rearrangement joins TRBV7-2 to TRBJ2-3; possible D gene TRBD2, 6 bases. Germline assignment: CDR1 SGHTA and CDR2 FQGNSA. This CDR3 has 15 amino acids. The V and J ends lost 0 bases and 6 bases respectively, with 13 bases between them. The CDR3 reads CASSLASGSRDTQYF. CDR3 coding DNA: TGTGCCAGCAGCTTAGCATCCGGGAGCAGGGATACGCAGTATTTT.

The chain combines TRBV5-1 with TRBJ2-7; 9 bases fit TRBD1. Germline CDR1 SGHRS, CDR2 YFSETQ. This CDR3 comprises 17 residues. J gave up 2 bases and V 4 bases, and 13 bases lay outside the gene matches. CDR3 protein: CASSPLRTGVLAYEQYF. As DNA, the CDR3 is TGCGCCAGCAGCCCACTCAGGACAGGGGTTCTGGCCTACGAGCAGTACTTC.

As to this clonotype: The junction differs from germline at one of its ends, possibly a read error. The chain couples TRBV7-7 to TRBJ2-1; 8 nucleotides match TRBD2. Germline loops: CDR1 SSHAT, CDR2 FNYEAQ (reference sequence). The CDR3 spans 19 residues. In DNA, the CDR3 is TGTGCTAGCAGCCGGCGGGCTAGCGGGCTCCGTAGCTCCTACAATGAGCAGTTCTTC. This gives the protein CASSRRASGLRSSYNEQFF.

Worth noting for this clonotype: With a much larger clone just one base away, this may be a read error. The chain links TRBV5-1 to TRBJ2-6; TRBD1 might be the D (5 bases). With 4 bases removed from V and 0 bases from J, the gap between germline ends came to 11 bases. The CDR3 runs 16 residues. Germline-derived CDR1 and CDR2 are SGHRS and YFSETQ. The CDR3 nucleotides read TGCGCCAGCAGCAGAGCAGGGTTCTCTGGGGCCAACGTCCTGACTTTC. It codes for CASSRAGFSGANVLTF.

At least ten counts were recorded for this clonotype. The CDR3 DNA reads TGCGCCAGCAGCTTCTCTCTAAATCAGCCCCAGCATTTT. Amino acid sequence: CASSFSLNQPQHF. The chain links TRBV5-1 to TRBJ1-5; D is undetermined. The CDR3 has 13 amino acids. From germline, CDR1 is SGHRS and CDR2 YFSETQ. Trimming removed 2 bases at V and 4 bases at J, with 7 bases between.

This clonotype has at least ten counts. The rearrangement uses TRBV7-2 and TRBJ2-2; D is undetermined. The germline CDR1 and CDR2 sequences are SGHTA and FQGNSA. V lost 5 bases and J lost 8, with 12 bases in between. This CDR3 is built from 13 residues. The DNA of the CDR3 is TGTGCCAGCAGCCCCTTAAATTCGGGGGAGCTGTTTTTT. It encodes CASSPLNSGELFF.

This clonotype showed up many times. The gene calls are TRBV18 and TRBJ2-1; 8 nucleotides agree with TRBD1. Looked up from germline, CDR1 is KGHSH and CDR2 is LQKENI. The CDR3 covers 14 residues. V trimming: 3 bases; J trimming: 7 bases; junction bases outside the gene matches: 5. The CDR3 reads CASSPGQGLNEQFF. The CDR3 DNA follows: TGTGCCAGCTCACCCGGACAGGGTCTAAATGAGCAGTTCTTC.